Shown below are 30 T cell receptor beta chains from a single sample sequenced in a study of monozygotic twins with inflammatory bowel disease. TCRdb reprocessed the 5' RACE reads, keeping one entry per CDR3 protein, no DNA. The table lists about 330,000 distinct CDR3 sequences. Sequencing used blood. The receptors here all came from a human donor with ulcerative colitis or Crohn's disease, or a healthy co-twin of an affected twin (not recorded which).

The CDR3 loop is CATLPLAGSQETQYF. The gene calls are TRBV23-1 and TRBJ2-5; TCRdb names TRBD2, which stays unverified in the absence of DNA. TRBV23-1 is an ORF, and what it does is uncertain. The length of the CDR3 is 15 residues.

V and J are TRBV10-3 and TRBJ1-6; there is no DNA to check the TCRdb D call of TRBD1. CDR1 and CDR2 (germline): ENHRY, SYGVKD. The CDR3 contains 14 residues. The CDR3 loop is CAISEDRGLTPLHF.

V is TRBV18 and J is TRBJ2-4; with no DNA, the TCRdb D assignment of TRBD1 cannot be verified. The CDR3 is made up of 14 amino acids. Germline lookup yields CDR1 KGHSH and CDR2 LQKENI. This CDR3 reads CASSPPGPGDIQYF.

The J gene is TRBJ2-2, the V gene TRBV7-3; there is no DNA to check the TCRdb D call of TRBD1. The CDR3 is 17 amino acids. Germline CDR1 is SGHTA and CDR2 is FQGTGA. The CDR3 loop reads CASSLIAGGANTGELFF.

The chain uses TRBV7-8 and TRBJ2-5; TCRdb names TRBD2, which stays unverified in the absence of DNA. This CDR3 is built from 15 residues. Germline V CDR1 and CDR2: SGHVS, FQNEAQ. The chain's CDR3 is CASSSKPLRGKTQYF. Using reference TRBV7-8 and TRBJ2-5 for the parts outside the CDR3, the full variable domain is GAGVSQSPRYKVAKRGQDVALRCDPISGHVSLFWYQQALGQGPEFLTYFQNEAQLDKSGLPSDRFFAERPEGSVSTLKIQRTQQEDSAVYLCASSSKPLRGKTQYFGPGTRLLVL.

CDR3 residues: CASSPRDRGVHGYTF. The chain joins TRBV11-2 to TRBJ1-2; TCRdb designates TRBD1, a call that cannot be tested without DNA. The CDR3 is 15 amino acids. The germline V gene has CDR1 SGHAT and CDR2 FQNNGV.

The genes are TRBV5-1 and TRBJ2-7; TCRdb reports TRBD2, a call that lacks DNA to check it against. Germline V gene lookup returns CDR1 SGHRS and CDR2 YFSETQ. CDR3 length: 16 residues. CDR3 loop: CASSLAKSSGRDEQYF.

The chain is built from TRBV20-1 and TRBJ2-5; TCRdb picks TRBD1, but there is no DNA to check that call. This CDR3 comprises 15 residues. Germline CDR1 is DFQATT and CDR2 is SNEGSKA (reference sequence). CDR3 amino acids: CSALTGYEGQETQYF.

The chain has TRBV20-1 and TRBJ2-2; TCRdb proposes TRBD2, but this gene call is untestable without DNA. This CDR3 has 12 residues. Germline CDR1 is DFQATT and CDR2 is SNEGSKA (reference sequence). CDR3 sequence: CSGTRIAGELFF.

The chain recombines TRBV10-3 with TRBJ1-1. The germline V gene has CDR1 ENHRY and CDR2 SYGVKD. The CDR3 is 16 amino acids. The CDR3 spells CAISESPSGRGTEAFF.

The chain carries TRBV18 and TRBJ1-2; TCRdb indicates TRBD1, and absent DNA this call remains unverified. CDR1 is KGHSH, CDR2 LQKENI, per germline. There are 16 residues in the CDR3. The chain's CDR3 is CASSPLTTGDSNGYTF.

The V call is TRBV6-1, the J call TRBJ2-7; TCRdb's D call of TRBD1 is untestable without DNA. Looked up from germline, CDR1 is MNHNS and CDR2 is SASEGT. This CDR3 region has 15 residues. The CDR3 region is CASSADRGLSYEQYF.

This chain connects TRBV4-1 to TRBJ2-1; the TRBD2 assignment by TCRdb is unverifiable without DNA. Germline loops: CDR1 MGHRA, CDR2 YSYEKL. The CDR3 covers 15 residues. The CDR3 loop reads CASKSLAGVTNEQFF.

This CDR3 is CASSFSTSAGGSDTQYF. The gene calls are TRBV5-1 and TRBJ2-3; lacking DNA, the TRBD1 call made by TCRdb goes unchecked. The CDR3 runs to 17 residues. Per the germline V gene, CDR1 is SGHRS and CDR2 is YFSETQ. Variable domain in full (rest from reference TRBV5-1 and TRBJ2-3): KAGVTQTPRYLIKTRGQQVTLSCSPISGHRSVSWYQQTPGQGLQFLFEYFSETQRNKGNFPGRFSGRQFSNSRSEMNVSTLELGDSALYLCASSFSTSAGGSDTQYFGPGTRLTVL.

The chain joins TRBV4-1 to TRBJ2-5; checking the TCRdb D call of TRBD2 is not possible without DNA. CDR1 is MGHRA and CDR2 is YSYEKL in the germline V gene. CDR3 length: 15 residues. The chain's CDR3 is CASSRSSGGKETQYF.

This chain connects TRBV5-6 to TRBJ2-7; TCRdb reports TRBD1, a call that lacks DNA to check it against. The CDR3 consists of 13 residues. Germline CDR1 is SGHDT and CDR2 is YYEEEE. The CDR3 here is CASGIRGLDEQYF.

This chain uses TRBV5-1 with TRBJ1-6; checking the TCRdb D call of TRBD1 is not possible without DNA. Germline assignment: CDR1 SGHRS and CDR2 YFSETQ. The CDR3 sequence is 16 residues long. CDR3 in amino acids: CASSFGTGSGDSPLHF.

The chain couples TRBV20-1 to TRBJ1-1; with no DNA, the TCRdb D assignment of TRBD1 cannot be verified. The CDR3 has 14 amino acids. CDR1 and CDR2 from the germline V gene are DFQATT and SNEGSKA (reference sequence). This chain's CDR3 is CSATPVQGFNEAFF.

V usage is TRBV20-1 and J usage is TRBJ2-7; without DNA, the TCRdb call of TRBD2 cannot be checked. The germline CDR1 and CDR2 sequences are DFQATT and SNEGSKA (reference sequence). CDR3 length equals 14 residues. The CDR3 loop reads CSALGLAGFYEQYF.

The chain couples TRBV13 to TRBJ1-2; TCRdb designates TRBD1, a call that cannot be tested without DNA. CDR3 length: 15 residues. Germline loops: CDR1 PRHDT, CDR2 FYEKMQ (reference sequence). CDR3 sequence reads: CASSSPGTAPWSYTF.

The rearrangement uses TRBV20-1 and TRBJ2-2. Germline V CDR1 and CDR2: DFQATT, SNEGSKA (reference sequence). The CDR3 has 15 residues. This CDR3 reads CSASPVNSNTGELFF.

Here the CDR3 reads CASSSPGANTEAFF. The chain couples TRBV28 to TRBJ1-1; TCRdb returns TRBD1, unconfirmable since there is no DNA. This CDR3 region has 14 residues. Germline CDR1 reads MDHEN; CDR2 reads SYDVKM.

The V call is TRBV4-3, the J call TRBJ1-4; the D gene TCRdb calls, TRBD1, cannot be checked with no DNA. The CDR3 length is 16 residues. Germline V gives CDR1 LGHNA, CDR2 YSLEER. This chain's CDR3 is CASSYKWGEANEKLFF.

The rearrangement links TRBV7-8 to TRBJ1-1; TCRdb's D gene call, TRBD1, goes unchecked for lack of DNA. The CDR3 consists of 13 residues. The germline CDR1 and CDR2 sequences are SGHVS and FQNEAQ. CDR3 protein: CASSLLTDTEAFF.

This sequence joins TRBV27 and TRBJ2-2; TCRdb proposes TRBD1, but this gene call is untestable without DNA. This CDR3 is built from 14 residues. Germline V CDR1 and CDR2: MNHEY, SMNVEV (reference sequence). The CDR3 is CASSTGVFTGELFF.

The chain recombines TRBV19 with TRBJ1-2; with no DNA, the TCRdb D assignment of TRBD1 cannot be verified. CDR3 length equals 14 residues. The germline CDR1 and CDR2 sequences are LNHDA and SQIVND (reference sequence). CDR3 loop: CASSMGTDLYGYTF.

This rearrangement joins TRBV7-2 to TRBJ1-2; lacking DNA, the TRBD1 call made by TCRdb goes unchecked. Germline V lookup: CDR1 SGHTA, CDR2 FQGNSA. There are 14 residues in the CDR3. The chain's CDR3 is CASSREGVNYGYTF.

CDR3 residues: CASSPLTGTPRTDTQYF. The V and J genes are TRBV7-9 and TRBJ2-3; without DNA, the TCRdb call of TRBD2 cannot be checked. CDR3 length equals 17 residues. Germline CDR1 is SEHNR and CDR2 is FQNEAQ (reference sequence). The full variable domain, its missing parts supplied by reference TRBV7-9 and TRBJ2-3, is DTGVSQNPRHKITKRGQNVTFRCDPISEHNRLYWYRQTLGQGPEFLTYFQNEAQLEKSRLLSDRFSAERPKGSFSTLEIQRTEQGDSAMYLCASSPLTGTPRTDTQYFGPGTRLTVL.

The CDR3 sequence is CASSPAWGAHQPQHF. V is TRBV7-2 and J is TRBJ1-5. The CDR3 covers 15 residues. Germline V lookup: CDR1 SGHTA, CDR2 FQGNSA. The full variable domain, in which reference TRBV7-2 and TRBJ1-5 provide the parts outside the CDR3, is GAGVSQSPSNKVTEKGKDVELRCDPISGHTALYWYRQSLGQGLEFLIYFQGNSAPDKSGLPSDRFSAERTGGSVSTLTIQRTQQEDSAVYLCASSPAWGAHQPQHFGDGTRLSIL.

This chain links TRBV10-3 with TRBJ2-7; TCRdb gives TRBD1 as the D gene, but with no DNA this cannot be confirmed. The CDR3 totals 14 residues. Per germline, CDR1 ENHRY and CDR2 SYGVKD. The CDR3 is CAILDGTVSYEQYF.